This TCR beta chain originates from a study of T-cell reconstitution after alpha-beta-depleted transplantation in children. General observations from the study: Hyperexpanded clones declined; after one year, newly produced T cells mostly supplied diversity. Roughly two months post-transplant, alpha-beta T cells reportedly originated from several hundred graft clones that had expanded. Some patients showed high day-60 TCRbeta diversity, which derived from surviving recipient T cells and thymic progenitors.

Trimming removed 7 bases at V and 1 base at J, with 7 bases between. Germline loops: CDR1 DFQATT, CDR2 SNEGSKA (reference sequence). The CDR3 length is 12 residues. The library targeted TCRbeta and was prepared with unique molecular identifiers. TCRdb used MiXCR to reprocess the PCR reads, holding one entry per CDR3 protein. The sample has 200,000 to 300,000 distinct CDR3 sequences; 20% to 30% are singletons. Note on this clonotype: Its antigen is not known.

The source is a female patient aged 2-10 years who had a stem cell transplant for congenital amegakaryocytic thrombocytopenia, so the T cells may come from the graft donor. The source was PBMCs, mostly from graft donor cells, collected 360 days after TCRalphabeta/CD19-depleted stem cell transplant. The gene calls are TRBV20-1 and TRBJ2-2; unclear D gene. The CDR3 protein is CSGAGNTGELFF. In nucleotides, the CDR3 is TGCAGTGGGGCAGGGAACACCGGGGAGCTGTTTTTT.